The present entry profiles one T cell receptor beta chain with its context. Its antigen is as yet unknown. Only in-frame clones appear in the TCRdb table, and some are missing; sequencing was by immunoSEQ multiplex PCR. The sample lists 45,000 to 60,000 clones, about 84% occurring once. This specimen belongs to a study of T cells in tumors after PD-1 blockade. The study, taken as a whole, reports: Roughly 42% of tumor TCR clonotypes were also found in blood.

Germline V gene lookup returns CDR1 MNHEY and CDR2 SVGAGI. The ends lost 8 bases at V and 5 bases at J; junction bases unmatched: 7. The CDR3 has 14 residues. The sample consisted of PBMCs, taken before anti-PD-1 treatment. The source is a human donor with basal cell carcinoma. The V gene is TRBV6-5, the J gene TRBJ1-5; 9 positions agree with TRBD1. CDR3: CASGWGQGHQPQHF. Written as DNA, the CDR3 is TGTGCCAGCGGGTGGGGACAGGGCCATCAGCCCCAGCATTTT.